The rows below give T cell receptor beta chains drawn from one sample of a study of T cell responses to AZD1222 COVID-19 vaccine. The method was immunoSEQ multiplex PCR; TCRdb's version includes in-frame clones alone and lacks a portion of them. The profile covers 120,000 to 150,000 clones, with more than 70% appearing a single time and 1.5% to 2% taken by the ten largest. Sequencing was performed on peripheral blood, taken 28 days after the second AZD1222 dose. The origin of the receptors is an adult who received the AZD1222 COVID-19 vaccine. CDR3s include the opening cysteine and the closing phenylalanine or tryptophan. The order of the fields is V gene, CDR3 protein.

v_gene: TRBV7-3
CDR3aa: CASSLGDRTDTQYF

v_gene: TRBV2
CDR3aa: CASSPDSYNEQFF

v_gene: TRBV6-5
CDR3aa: CASPKGMNTEAFF

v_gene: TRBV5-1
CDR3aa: CASSQAQGVTNEKLFF

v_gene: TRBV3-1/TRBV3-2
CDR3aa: CASSQGPGPYEQYF

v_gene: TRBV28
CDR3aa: CASSLLGTVQETQYF

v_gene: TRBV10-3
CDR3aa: CAISESVGAETQYF

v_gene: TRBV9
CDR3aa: CASSVFSVSANTGELFF

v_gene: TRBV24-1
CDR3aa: CATSDLTDSLLGYTF

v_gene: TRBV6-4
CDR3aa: CASSAASKGRSGNTIYF

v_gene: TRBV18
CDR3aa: CASSPGQADTEAFF

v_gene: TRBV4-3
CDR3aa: CASSQDLPRAGANVLTF

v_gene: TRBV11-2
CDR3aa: CASSPGVSGRAKNEQFF

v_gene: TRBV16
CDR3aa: CASSLQGRGNQPQHF

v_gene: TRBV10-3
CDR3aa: CAIRWGSGELFF

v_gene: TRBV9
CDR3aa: CASSAFGQGPTGELFF